This T cell receptor (beta chain) was sequenced during a study of blood T cell repertoires in COVID-19. Whole-study context: Acute and convalescent COVID-19 samples came from the United States, Italy and Spain. Sources were T cells, B-cell-depleted T cells, or PBMCs; the material itself was cDNA or gDNA.

CDR3 length equals 15 residues. The V gene's germline CDR1 is MNHEY and CDR2 SMNVEV (reference sequence). J lost 1 base, V lost 8 bases, and 5 bases had no gene match. Under the authors' procedure: Reference gene primer amplification gave estimated nucleated cell counts. Measured with immunoSEQ multiplex PCR; TCRdb has only the in-frame clones, and not every one. The V and J calls and clone size come from that table; D and trimming were worked out from the DNA. The repertoire includes approximately 130,000 clones, around 77% of them detected once, and 10% to 14% sits in the top ten. This receptor was taken from a human donor in a cohort sampled during active COVID-19. This rearrangement joins TRBV27 to TRBJ1-3, with 10 bases lining up with TRBD1. Sequencing was performed on peripheral blood. The CDR3 region is CASVSGQGSGNTIYF. In nucleotides, the CDR3 is TGTGCCAGCGTATCGGGACAGGGGTCTGGAAACACCATATATTTT.